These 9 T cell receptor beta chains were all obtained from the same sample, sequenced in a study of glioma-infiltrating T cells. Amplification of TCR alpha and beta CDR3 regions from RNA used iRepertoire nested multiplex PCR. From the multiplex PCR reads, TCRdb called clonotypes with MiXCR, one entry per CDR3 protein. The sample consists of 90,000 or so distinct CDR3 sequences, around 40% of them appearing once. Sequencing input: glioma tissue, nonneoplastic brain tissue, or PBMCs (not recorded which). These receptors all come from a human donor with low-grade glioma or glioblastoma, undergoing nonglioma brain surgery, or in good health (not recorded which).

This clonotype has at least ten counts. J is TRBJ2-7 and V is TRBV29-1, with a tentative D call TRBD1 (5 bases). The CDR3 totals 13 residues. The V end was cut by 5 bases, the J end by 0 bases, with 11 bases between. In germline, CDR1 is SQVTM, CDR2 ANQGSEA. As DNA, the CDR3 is TGCAGCGTTCAAGCGCAGGGCTCCTACGAGCAGTACTTC. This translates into CSVQAQGSYEQYF.

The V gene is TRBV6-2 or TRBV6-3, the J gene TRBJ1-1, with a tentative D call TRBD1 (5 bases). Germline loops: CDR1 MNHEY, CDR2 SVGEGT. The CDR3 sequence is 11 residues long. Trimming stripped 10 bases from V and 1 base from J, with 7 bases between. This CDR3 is CAIGENTEAFF. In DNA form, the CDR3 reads TGTGCCATAGGGGAGAACACTGAAGCTTTCTTT.

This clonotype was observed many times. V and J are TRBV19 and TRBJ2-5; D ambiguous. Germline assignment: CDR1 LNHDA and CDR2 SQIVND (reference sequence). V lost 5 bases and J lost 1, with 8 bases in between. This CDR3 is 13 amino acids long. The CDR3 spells CASSLDFQETQYF. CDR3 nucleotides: TGTGCCAGTAGTCTCGACTTCCAAGAGACCCAGTACTTC.

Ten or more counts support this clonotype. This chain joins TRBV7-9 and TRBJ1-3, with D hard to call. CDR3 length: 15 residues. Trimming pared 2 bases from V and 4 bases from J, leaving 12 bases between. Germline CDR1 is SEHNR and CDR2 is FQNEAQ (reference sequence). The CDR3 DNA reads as TGTGCCAGCAGCTTATCAGGAGCGGGAGGAAACACCATATATTTT. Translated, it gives CASSLSGAGGNTIYF.

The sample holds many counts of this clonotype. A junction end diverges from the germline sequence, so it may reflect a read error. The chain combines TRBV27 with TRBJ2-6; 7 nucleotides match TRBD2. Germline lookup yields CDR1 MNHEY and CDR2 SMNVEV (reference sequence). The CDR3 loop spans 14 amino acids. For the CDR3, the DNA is TGTGCCACAGCGGGGAGGGCCGGGGCCAACGCCCTGACTTTC. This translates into CATAGRAGANALTF.

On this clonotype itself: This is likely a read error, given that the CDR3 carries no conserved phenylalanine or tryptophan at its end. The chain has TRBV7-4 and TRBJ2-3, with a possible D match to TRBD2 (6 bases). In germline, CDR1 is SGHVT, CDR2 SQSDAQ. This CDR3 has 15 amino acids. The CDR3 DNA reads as TGTGCCAGCAGCTTAGGGGGCACTAGCAAAGATACGCAGTATTTG. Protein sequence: CASSLGGTSKDTQYL.

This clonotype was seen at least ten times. The CDR3 sequence: CASRGLGQQNTEAFF. CDR3 bases: TGTGCCAGCAGAGGATTGGGACAGCAGAACACTGAAGCTTTCTTT. V is TRBV6-1 and J is TRBJ1-1, with 7 nucleotides matching TRBD1. This CDR3 is built from 15 residues. The germline CDR1 and CDR2 sequences are MNHNS and SASEGT. The V gene end was trimmed by 6 bases and the J gene end by 1 base; junction bases not matched to a gene: 8.

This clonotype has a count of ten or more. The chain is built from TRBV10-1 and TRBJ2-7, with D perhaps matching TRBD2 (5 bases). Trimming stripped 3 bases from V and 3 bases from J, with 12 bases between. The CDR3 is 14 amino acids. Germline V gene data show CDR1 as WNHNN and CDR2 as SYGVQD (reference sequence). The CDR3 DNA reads TGCGCCAGCAGTGAAGGAGGATCAGTCTACGAGCAGTACTTC. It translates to CASSEGGSVYEQYF.

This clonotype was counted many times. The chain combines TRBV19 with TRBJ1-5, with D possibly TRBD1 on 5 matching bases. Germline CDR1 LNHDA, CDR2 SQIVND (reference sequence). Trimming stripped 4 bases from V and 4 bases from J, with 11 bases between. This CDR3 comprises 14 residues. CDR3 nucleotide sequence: TGTGCCAGTAGTACGGGGGGACGAAATCAGCCCCAGCATTTT. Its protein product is CASSTGGRNQPQHF.